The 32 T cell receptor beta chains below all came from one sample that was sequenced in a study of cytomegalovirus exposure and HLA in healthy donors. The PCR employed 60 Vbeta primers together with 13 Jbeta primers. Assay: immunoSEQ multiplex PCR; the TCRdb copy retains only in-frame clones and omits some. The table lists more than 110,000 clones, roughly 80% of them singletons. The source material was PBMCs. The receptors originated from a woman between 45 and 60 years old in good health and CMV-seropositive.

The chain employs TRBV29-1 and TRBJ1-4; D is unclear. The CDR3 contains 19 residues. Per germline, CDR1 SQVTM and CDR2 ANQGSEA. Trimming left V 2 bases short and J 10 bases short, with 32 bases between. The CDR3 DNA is TGCAGCGTTGAATGCAGGCCCTCATTAAAAAACCCCCTCTCGGTAAAACTGTTTTTT. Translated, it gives CSVECRPSLKNPLSVKLFF.

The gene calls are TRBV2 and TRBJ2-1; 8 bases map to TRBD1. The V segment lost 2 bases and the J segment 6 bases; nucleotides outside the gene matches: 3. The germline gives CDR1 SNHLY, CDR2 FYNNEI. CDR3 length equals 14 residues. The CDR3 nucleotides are TGTGCCAGCAGTGAACAGGGGGCGGCCAATGAGCAGTTCTTC. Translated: CASSEQGAANEQFF.

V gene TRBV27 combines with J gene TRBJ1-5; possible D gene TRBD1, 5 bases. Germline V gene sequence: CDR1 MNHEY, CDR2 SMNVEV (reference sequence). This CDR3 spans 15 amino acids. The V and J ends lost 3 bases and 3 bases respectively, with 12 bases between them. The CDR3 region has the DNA TGTGCCAGCAGTTTGGGCAGGGAGGACAATCAGCCCCAGCATTTT. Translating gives CASSLGREDNQPQHF.

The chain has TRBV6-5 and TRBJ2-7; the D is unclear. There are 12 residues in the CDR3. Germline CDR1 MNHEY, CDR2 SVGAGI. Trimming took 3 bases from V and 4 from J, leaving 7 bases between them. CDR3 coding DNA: TGTGCCAGCAGTTATACCGGGTACGAGCAGTACTTC. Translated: CASSYTGYEQYF.

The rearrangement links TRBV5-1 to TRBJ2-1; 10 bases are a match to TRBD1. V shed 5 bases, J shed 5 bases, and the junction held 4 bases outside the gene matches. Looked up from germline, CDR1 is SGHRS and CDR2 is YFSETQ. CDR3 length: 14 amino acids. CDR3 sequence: CASRTGTGDNEQFF. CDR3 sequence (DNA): TGCGCCAGCAGAACCGGGACAGGGGACAATGAGCAGTTCTTC.

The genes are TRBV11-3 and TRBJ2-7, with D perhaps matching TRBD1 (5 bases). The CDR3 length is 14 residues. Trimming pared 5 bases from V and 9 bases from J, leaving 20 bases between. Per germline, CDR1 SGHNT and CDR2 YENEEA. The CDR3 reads CASSPAGITDTQYF. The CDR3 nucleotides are TGTGCCAGCAGCCCGGCAGGGATAACCGATACGCAGTACTTC.

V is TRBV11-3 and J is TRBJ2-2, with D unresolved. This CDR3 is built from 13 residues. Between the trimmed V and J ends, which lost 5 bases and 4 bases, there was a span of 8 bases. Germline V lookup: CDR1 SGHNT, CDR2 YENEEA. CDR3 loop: CASSLPFTGELFF. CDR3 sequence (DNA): TGTGCCAGCAGCCTTCCCTTCACCGGGGAGCTGTTTTTT.

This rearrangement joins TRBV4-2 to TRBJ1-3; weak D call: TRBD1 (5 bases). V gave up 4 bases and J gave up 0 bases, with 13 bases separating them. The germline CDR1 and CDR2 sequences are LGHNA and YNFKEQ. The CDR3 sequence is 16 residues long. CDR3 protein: CASSRRGSDSGNTIYF. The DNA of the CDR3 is TGTGCCAGCAGCCGGAGGGGCTCCGACTCTGGAAACACCATATATTTT.

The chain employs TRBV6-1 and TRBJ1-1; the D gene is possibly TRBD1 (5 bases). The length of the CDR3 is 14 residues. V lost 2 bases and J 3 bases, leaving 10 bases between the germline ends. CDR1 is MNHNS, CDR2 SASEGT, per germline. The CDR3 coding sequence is TGTGCCAGCAGTGAATCGGTAGGGGACACTGAAGCTTTCTTT. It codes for CASSESVGDTEAFF.

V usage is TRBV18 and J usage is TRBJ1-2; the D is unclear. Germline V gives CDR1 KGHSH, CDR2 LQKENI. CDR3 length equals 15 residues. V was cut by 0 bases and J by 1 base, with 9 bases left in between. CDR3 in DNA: TGTGCCAGCTCACCACCCCAGGCTGTTAACTATGGCTACACCTTC. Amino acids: CASSPPQAVNYGYTF.

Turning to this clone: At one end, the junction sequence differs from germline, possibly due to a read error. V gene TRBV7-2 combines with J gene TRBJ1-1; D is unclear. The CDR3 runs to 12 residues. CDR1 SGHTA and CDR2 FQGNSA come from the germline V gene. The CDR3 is CACSLLRGEAFF. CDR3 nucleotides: TGTGCCTGCAGCTTACTTCGGGGTGAAGCTTTCTTT.

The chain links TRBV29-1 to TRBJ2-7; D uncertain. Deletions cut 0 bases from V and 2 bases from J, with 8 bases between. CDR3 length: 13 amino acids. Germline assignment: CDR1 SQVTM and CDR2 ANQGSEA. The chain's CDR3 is CSVEDPGAYEQYF. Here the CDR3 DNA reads TGCAGCGTTGAAGATCCAGGCGCCTACGAGCAGTACTTC.

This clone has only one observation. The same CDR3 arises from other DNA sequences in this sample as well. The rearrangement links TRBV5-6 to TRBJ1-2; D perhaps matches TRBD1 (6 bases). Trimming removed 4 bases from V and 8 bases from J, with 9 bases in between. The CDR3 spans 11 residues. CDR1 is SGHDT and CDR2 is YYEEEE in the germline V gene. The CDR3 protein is CASSHRDGYTF. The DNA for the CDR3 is TGTGCCAGCAGCCACAGGGACGGCTACACCTTC.

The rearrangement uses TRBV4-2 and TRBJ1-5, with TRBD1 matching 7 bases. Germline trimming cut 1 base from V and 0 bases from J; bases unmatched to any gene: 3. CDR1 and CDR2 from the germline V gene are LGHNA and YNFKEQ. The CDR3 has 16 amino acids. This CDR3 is CASSQAQGGSNQPQHF. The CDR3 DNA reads TGTGCCAGCAGCCAAGCGCAGGGGGGTAGCAATCAGCCCCAGCATTTT.

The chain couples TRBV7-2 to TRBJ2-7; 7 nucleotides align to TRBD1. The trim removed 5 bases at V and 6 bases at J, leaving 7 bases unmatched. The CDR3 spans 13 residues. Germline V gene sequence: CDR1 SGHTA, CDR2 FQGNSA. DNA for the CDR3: TGTGCCAGCAGCACCGGACAGGCCCTCGAGCAGTACTTC. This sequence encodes CASSTGQALEQYF.

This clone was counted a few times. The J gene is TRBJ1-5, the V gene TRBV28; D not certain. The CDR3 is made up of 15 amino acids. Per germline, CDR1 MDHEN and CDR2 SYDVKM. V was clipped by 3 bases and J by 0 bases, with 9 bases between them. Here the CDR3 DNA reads TGTGCCAGCAGTTTCCGCGGATATAGCAATCAGCCCCAGCATTTT. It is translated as CASSFRGYSNQPQHF.

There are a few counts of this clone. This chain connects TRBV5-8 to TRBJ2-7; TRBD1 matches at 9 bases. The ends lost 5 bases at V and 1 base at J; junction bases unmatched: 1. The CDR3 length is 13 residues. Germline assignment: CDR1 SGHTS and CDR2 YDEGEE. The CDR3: CASRGQGSYEQYF. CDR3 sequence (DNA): TGTGCCAGCAGAGGACAGGGGTCCTACGAGCAGTACTTC. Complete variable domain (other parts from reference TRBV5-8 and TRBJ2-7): EAGVTQSPTHLIKTRGQQATLRCSPISGHTSVYWYQQALGLGLQFLLWYDEGEERNRGNFPPRFSGRQFPNYSSELNVNALELEDSALYLCASRGQGSYEQYFGPGTRLTVT.

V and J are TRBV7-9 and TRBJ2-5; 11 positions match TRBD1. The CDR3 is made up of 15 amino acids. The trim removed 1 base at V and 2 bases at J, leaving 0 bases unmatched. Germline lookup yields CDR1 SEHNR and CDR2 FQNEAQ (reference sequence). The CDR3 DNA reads TGTGCCAGCAGCTTAGGGGACAGGGGGCAAGAGACCCAGTACTTC. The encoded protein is CASSLGDRGQETQYF.

CDR3 DNA: TGTGCCAGCAGCCCCCCCCGAGTCTATAATTCACCCCTCCACTTT. It codes for CASSPPRVYNSPLHF. This chain uses TRBV2 with TRBJ1-6; D not resolved. The CDR3 runs to 15 residues. The ends were cut back, 6 bases at V and 3 bases at J, with 12 bases in the middle. CDR1 is SNHLY and CDR2 is FYNNEI in the germline V gene.

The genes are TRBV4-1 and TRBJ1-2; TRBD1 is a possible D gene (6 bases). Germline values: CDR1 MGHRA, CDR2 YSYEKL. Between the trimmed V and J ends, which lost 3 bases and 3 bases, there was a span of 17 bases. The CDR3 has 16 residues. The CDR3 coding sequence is TGCGCCAGCAGCCACCTCGGACAGATAAGGGACTATGGCTACACCTTC. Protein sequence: CASSHLGQIRDYGYTF.

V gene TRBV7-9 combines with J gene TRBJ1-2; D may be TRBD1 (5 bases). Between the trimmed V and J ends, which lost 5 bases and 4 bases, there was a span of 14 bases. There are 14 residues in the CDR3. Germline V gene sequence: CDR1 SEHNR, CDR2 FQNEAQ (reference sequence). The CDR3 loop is CASSPPVGGYGYTF. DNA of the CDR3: TGTGCCAGCAGCCCCCCGGTGGGGGGCTATGGCTACACCTTC.

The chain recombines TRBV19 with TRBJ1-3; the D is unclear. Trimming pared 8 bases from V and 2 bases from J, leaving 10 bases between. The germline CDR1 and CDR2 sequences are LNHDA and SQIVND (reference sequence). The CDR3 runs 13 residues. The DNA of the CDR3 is TGTGCCAGTGCGAGGGTCCCTGGAAACACCATATATTTT. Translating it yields CASARVPGNTIYF. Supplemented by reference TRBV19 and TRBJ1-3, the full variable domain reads DGGITQSPKYLFRKEGQNVTLSCEQNLNHDAMYWYRQDPGQGLRLIYYSQIVNDFQKGDIAEGYSVSREKKESFPLTVTSAQKNPTAFYLCASARVPGNTIYFGEGSWLTVV.

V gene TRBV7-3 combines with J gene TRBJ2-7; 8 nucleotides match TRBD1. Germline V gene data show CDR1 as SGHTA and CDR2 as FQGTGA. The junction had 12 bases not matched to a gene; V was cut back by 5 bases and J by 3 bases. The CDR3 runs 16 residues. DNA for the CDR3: TGTGCCAGCAGCCCCTTTTCAGGGGGCCAGGTCTACGAGCAGTACTTC. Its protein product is CASSPFSGGQVYEQYF.

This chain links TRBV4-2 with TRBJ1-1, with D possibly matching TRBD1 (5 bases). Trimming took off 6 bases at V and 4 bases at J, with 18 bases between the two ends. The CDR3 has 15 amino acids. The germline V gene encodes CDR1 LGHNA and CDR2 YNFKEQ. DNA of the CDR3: TGTGCCAGCAGGAGCCAGGCAGGGCAGGGCACTGAAGCTTTCTTT. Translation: CASRSQAGQGTEAFF.

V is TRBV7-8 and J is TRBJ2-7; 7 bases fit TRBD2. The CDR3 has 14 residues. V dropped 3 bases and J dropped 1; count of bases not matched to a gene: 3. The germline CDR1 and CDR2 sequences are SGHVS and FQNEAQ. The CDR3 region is CASSLTSRSYEQYF. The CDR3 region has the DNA TGTGCCAGCAGCTTGACTAGCCGGTCCTACGAGCAGTACTTC.

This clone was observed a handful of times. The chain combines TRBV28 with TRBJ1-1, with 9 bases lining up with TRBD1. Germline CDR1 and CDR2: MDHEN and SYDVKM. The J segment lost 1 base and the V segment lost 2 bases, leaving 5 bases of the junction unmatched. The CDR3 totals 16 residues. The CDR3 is CASSLEATGGNTEAFF. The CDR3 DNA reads TGTGCCAGCAGTTTAGAAGCGACAGGGGGGAACACTGAAGCTTTCTTT.

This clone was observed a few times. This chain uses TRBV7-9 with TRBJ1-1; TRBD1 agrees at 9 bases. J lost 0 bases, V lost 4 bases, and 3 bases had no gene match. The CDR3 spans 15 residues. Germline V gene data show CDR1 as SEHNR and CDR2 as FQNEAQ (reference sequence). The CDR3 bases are TGTGCCAGCAGCTCTTGGACAGGGGTGAACACTGAAGCTTTCTTT. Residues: CASSSWTGVNTEAFF.

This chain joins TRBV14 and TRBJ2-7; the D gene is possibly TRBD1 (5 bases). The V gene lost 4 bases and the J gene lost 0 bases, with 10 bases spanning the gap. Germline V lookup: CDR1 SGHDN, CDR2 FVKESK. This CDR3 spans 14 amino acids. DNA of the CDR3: TGTGCCAGCAGCCCAAACAGGTACTCCTACGAGCAGTACTTC. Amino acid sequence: CASSPNRYSYEQYF.

CDR3 in amino acids: CATSRDRRGLWETQYF. The CDR3 bases are TGTGCCACCAGCAGAGATCGGAGGGGGCTATGGGAGACCCAGTACTTC. The V gene is TRBV15, the J gene TRBJ2-5, with a possible D match to TRBD1 (7 bases). Per the germline V gene, CDR1 is LNHNV and CDR2 is YYDKDF (reference sequence). The length of the CDR3 is 16 residues. Trimming cost V 0 bases and J 5 bases, with 16 bases left between them.

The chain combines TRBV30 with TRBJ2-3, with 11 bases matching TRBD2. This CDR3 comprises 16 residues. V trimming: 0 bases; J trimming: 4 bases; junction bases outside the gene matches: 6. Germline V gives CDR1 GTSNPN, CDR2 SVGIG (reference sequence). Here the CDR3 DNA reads TGTGCCTGGAGTGTCGATAGCGGGGGGGCTGCAGATACGCAGTATTTT. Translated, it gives CAWSVDSGGAADTQYF.

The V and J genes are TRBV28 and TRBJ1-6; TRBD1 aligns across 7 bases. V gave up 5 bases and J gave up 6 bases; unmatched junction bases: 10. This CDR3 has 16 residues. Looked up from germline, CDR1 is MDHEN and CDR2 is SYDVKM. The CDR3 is CASSTLSGTANSPLHF. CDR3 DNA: TGTGCCAGCAGTACACTATCCGGGACAGCTAATTCACCCCTCCACTTT.

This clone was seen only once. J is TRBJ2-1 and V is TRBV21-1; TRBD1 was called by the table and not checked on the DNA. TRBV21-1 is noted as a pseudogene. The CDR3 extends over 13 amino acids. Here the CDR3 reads CASSTEQGNEQFF. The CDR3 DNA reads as TGTGCCAGCAGCACAGAACAGGGCAATGAGCAGTTCTTC.